Given below is one T cell receptor beta chain in context. The sample belongs to a study of shared clonotypes between healthy human individuals. About the study: The study used three CD4 naive, three CD4 memory, two CD8 naive and one CD8 memory plate per donor.

The CDR3 has 14 amino acids. In germline, CDR1 is KGHSH, CDR2 LQKENI. An even split of each subset's genomic DNA across several immunoSEQ plates was performed. Per the original methods: Filtering differed for immunoSEQ, which gave only junction sequences without quality scores. Sequenced by immunoSEQ multiplex PCR; TCRdb stores in-frame clones only, minus some. Clonal size and the V and J genes are those of that table, whereas D and trimming came from the DNA. Of some 2,500,000 clones listed, 80% to 95% were seen once; the top ten hold approximately 0.36%. From CD4+ cells came CD45RA+ naive and CD45RA-negative memory subsets.

The rearrangement joins TRBV18 to TRBJ2-5; 10 nucleotides agree with TRBD1. The DNA end is more similar to TRBJ2-7, so the J call may be wrong. This sequence originates from a young man in good health. Some clones in this sample may be carry-over from other donors' samples. Sequenced material: naive CD4+ T cells from PBMCs. Subset specified: CD45RA+ positively selected. CDR3 sequence reads: CASSPTGGEYEQYF. Here the CDR3 DNA reads TGTGCCAGCTCACCGACAGGGGGCGAGTACGAGCAGTACTTC.